The 13 T cell receptor beta chains below all came from one sample that was sequenced in a study of CD8 T cells in Susac syndrome. Reverse transcription of about 0.5 to 1 ug RNA used random hexamers. TCRdb redid the calling of the immunoSEQ multiplex PCR reads with MiXCR, one entry per CDR3 protein. This sample has fewer than 85,000 distinct CDR3 sequences, with approximately 95% found just once. The sample comprised CD8+ T cells from PBMCs. The receptors derive from a human donor with Susac syndrome.

A remark on this clonotype: Relative to the germline gene, one junction end is altered; a read error may explain this. The V and J genes are TRBV2 and TRBJ2-7, with 7 bases lining up with TRBD1. CDR1 is SNHLY, CDR2 FYNNEI, per germline. This CDR3 contains 15 residues. The CDR3 sequence: CASSFSGTDSYERYF. CDR3 nucleotides: TGTGCCAGCAGTTTTTCCGGGACAGACTCCTACGAGCGGTACTTC. The variable domain in full, with the rest retrieved from reference TRBV2 and TRBJ2-7, is EPEVTQTPSHQVTQMGQEVILRCVPISNHLYFYWYRQILGQKVEFLVSFYNNEISEKSEIFDDQFSVERPDGSNFTLKIRSTKLEDSAMYFCASSFSGTDSYERYFGPGTRLTVT.

This chain joins TRBV7-6 and TRBJ2-3, with TRBD2 matching over 15 bases. The J segment lost 6 bases and the V segment lost 5 bases, leaving 6 bases of the junction unmatched. The CDR3 runs 16 residues. The V gene's germline CDR1 is SGHVS and CDR2 FNYEAQ. CDR3 residues: CASSPRTSGGVDTQYF. The CDR3 coding sequence is TGTGCCAGCAGCCCGCGGACTAGCGGGGGGGTCGATACGCAGTATTTT.

J is TRBJ1-6 and V is TRBV4-1; 8 bases map to TRBD1. The J segment lost 5 bases and the V segment lost 4 bases, leaving 7 bases of the junction unmatched. Germline-derived CDR1 and CDR2 are MGHRA and YSYEKL. The CDR3 is 16 residues long. CDR3 region: CASSLDRDRHNSPLHF. CDR3 DNA sequence: TGCGCCAGCAGCCTGGACCGGGACAGGCATAATTCACCCCTCCACTTT.

The V and J genes are TRBV9 and TRBJ2-5; 11 positions match TRBD2. Germline assignment: CDR1 SGDLS and CDR2 YYNGEE. V trimming: 4 bases; J trimming: 2 bases; junction bases outside the gene matches: 7. The CDR3 totals 16 residues. The CDR3 nucleotides read TGTGCCAGCAGCTCCCTAGCGGGGGGCTCGCAAGAGACCCAGTACTTC. It yields the protein CASSSLAGGSQETQYF. The whole variable domain, filled in from reference TRBV9 and TRBJ2-5, reads DSGVTQTPKHLITATGQRVTLRCSPRSGDLSVYWYQQSLDQGLQFLIQYYNGEERAKGNILERFSAQQFPDLHSELNLSSLELGDSALYFCASSSLAGGSQETQYFGPGTRLLVL.

This chain joins TRBV7-2 and TRBJ1-1, with unresolved D. Trimming pared 2 bases from V and 10 bases from J, leaving 11 bases between. CDR3 length: 12 residues. Germline V gives CDR1 SGHTA, CDR2 FQGNSA. CDR3 region: CASSLNLRGAFF. The DNA of the CDR3 is TGTGCCAGCAGCTTAAATCTCCGTGGAGCTTTCTTT.

This chain connects TRBV28 to TRBJ2-2; TRBD1 matches 10 bases. CDR1 MDHEN and CDR2 SYDVKM come from the germline V gene. The junction had 4 bases not matched to a gene; V was cut back by 3 bases and J by 3 bases. This CDR3 has 16 amino acids. CDR3 residues: CASSFGTGAYTGELFF. The CDR3 bases are TGTGCCAGCAGTTTCGGGACAGGGGCCTACACCGGGGAGCTGTTTTTT.

The rearrangement links TRBV4-1 to TRBJ1-4; 9 bases are shared with TRBD1. The length of the CDR3 is 16 residues. Losses at the gene ends were 0 bases for V and 8 bases for J; bases not matched to a gene: 7. Germline lookup yields CDR1 MGHRA and CDR2 YSYEKL. In DNA form, the CDR3 reads TGCGCCAGCAGCCAAGAGCCGGGACAGGGAGGAGAAAAACTGTTTTTT. Its translation: CASSQEPGQGGEKLFF.

This clonotype showed up just a few times. The chain uses TRBV20-1 and TRBJ2-7; tentative D call: TRBD1 (6 bases). The V gene's germline CDR1 is DFQATT and CDR2 SNEGSKA (reference sequence). Trimming shortened V by 5 bases and J by 2 bases, and 10 bases separated the two germline ends. The CDR3 spans 12 residues. In DNA, the CDR3 is TGCAGTGCTCGGACAGAAACCTACGAGCAGTACTTC. It yields the protein CSARTETYEQYF.

V and J are TRBV4-1 and TRBJ2-6; D may match TRBD1 or TRBD2 (5 bases each). V lost 8 bases to trimming and J lost 4 bases, with 18 bases between them. Per the germline V gene, CDR1 is MGHRA and CDR2 is YSYEKL. The length of the CDR3 is 16 residues. CDR3 sequence (DNA): TGCGCCAGCGGGAAGGACTCAGGGTCGGGGGCCAACGTCCTGACTTTC. Its protein is CASGKDSGSGANVLTF.

This rearrangement joins TRBV12-3 or TRBV12-4 to TRBJ2-5, with 8 nucleotides matching TRBD1. Trimming took 5 bases from V and 1 from J; bases not matched to a gene: 12. There are 17 residues in the CDR3. In DNA, the CDR3 is TGTGCCAGCAGTCCTCCACGGACAGGGAAGACCCAAGAGACCCAGTACTTC. It translates to CASSPPRTGKTQETQYF.

The V call is TRBV20-1, the J call TRBJ1-2; D is possibly TRBD1 (5 bases). The CDR3 sequence is 15 residues long. Germline V gene data show CDR1 as DFQATT and CDR2 as SNEGSKA (reference sequence). V dropped 4 bases and J dropped 3 bases, with 18 bases sitting between them. CDR3 region: CSATRDLDRDYGYTF. CDR3 DNA: TGCAGTGCTACCCGGGACCTCGATAGGGACTATGGCTACACCTTC.

J is TRBJ1-2 and V is TRBV7-9; tentatively, D is TRBD1 (5 bases). Germline assignment: CDR1 SEHNR and CDR2 FQNEAQ (reference sequence). Deletions cut 1 base from V and 8 bases from J, with 8 bases between. This CDR3 spans 12 amino acids. The CDR3 loop is CASSLDRQGYTF. The CDR3 nucleotides are TGTGCCAGCAGCTTAGACAGGCAAGGCTACACCTTC. The variable domain in full, completed from reference TRBV7-9 and TRBJ1-2, reads DTGVSQNPRHKITKRGQNVTFRCDPISEHNRLYWYRQTLGQGPEFLTYFQNEAQLEKSRLLSDRFSAERPKGSFSTLEIQRTEQGDSAMYLCASSLDRQGYTFGSGTRLTVV.

The V call is TRBV15, the J call TRBJ2-7, with 7 bases aligning to TRBD1. The CDR3 has 12 amino acids. V trimming: 9 bases; J trimming: 0 bases; junction bases outside the gene matches: 2. The germline V gene encodes CDR1 LNHNV and CDR2 YYDKDF (reference sequence). CDR3 DNA sequence: TGTGCCACACGACAGGGCTCCTACGAGCAGTACTTC. It translates to CATRQGSYEQYF.